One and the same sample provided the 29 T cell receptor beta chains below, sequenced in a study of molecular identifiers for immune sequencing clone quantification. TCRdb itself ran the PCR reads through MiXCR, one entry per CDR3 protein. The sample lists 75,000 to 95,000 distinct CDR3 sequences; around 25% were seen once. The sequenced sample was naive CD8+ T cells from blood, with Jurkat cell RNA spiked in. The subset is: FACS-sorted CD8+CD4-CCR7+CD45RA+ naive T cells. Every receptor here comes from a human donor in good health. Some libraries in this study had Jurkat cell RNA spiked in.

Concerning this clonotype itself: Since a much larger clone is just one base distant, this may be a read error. CDR3 loop: CASSLQGASLGTDTRYF. In DNA, the CDR3 is TGCGCCAGCAGCCTTCAGGGGGCTAGCCTTGGCACAGATACGCGGTATTTT. The chain is built from TRBV4-1 and TRBJ2-3, with 8 bases that match TRBD1. Germline CDR1 is MGHRA and CDR2 is YSYEKL. The length of the CDR3 is 17 residues.

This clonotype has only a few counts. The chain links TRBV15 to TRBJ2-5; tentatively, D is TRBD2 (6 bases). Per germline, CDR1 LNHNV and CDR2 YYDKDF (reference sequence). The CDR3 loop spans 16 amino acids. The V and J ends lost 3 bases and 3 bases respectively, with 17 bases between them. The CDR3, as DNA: TGTGCCACCAGCAGCCTTATCGGGGGAAGAGAAGAGACCCAGTACTTC. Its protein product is CATSSLIGGREETQYF.

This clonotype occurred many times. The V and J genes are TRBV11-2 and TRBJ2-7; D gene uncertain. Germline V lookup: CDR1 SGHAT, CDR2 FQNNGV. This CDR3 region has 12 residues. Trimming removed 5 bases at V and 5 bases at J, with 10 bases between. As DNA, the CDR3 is TGTGCCAGCAGCCCCCGGGTCGACGAGCAGTACTTC. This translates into CASSPRVDEQYF.

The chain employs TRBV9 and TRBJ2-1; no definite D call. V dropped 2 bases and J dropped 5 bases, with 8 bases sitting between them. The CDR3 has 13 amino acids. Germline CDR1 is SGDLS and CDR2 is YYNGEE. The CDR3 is CASSVGSHNEQFF. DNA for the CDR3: TGTGCCAGCAGCGTGGGCAGTCACAATGAGCAGTTCTTC.

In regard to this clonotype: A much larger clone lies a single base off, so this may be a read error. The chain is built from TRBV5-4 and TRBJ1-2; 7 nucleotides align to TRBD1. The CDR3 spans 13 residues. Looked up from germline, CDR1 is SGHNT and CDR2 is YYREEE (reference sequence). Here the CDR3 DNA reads TGTGCCAGCAGCTCCGGACAGGCTCATGGCTGCACCTTC. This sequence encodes CASSSGQAHGCTF.

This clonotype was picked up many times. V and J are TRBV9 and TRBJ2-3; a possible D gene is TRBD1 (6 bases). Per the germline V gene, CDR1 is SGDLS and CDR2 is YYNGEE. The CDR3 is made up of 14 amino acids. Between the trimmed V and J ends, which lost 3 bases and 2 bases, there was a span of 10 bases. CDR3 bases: TGTGCCAGCAGCGCTGGACAGAACACAGATACGCAGTATTTT. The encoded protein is CASSAGQNTDTQYF.

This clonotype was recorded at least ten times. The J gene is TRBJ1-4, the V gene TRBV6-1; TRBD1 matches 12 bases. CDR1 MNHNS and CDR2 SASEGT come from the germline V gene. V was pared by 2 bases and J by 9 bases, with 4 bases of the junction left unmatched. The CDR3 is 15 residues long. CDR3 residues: CASSELGTGGKKLFF. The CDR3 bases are TGTGCCAGCAGTGAATTAGGGACAGGGGGCAAAAAACTGTTTTTT.

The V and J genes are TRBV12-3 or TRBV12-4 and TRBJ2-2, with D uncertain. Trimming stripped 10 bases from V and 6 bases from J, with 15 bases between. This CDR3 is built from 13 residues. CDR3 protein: CATSVAMAGELFF. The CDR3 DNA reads TGTGCCACCTCAGTCGCGATGGCCGGGGAGCTGTTTTTT.

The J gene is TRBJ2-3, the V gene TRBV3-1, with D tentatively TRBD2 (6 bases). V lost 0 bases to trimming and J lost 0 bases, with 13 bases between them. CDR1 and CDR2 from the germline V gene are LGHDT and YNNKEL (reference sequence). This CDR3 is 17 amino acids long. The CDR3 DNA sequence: TGTGCCAGCAGCCAAGATCTCATAGCGGTCAGCACAGATACGCAGTATTTT. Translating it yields CASSQDLIAVSTDTQYF.

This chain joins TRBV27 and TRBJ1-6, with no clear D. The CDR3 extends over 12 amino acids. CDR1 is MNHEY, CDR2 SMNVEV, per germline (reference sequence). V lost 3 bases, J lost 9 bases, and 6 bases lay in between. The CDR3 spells CASSFWGSPLHF. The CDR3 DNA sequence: TGTGCCAGCAGTTTTTGGGGTTCACCCCTCCACTTT.

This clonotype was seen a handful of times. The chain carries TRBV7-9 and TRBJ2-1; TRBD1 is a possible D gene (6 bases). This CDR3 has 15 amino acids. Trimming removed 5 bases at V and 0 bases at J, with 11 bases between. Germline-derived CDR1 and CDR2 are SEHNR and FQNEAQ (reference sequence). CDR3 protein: CASSHPGHSYNEQFF. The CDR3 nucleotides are TGTGCCAGCAGCCACCCGGGACACTCCTACAATGAGCAGTTCTTC.

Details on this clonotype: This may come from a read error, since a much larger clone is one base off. In DNA form, the CDR3 reads TGCAGTGCTATGAGGACCGGGGCGCTGTTTTTT. This encodes CSAMRTGALFF. This chain uses TRBV20-1 with TRBJ2-2; D tentatively fits TRBD1 or TRBD2 (5 bases each). CDR3 length: 11 amino acids. In germline, CDR1 is DFQATT, CDR2 SNEGSKA (reference sequence).

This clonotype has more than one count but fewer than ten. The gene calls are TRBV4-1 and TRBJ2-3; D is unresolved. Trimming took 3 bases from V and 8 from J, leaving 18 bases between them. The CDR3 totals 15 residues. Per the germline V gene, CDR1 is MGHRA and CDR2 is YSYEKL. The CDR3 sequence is CASSHASSAHPTQYF. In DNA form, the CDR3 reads TGCGCCAGCAGCCATGCATCCTCGGCGCATCCTACGCAGTATTTT.

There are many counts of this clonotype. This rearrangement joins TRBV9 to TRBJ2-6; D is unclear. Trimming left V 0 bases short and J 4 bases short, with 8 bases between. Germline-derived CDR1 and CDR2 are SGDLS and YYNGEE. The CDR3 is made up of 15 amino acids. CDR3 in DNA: TGTGCCAGCAGCGTAGCGTGGTACGGGGCCAACGTCCTGACTTTC. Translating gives CASSVAWYGANVLTF.

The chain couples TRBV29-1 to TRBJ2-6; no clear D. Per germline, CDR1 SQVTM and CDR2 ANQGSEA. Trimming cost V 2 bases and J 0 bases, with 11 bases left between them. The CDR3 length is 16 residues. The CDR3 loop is CSVELRAISGANVLTF. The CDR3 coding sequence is TGCAGCGTTGAACTTCGGGCGATCTCTGGGGCCAACGTCCTGACTTTC.

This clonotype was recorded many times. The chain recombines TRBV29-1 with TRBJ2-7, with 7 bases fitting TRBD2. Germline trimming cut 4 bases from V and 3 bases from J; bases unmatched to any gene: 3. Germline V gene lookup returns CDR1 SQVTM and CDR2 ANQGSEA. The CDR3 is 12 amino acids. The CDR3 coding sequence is TGCAGCGTTGGACTAGCTGACTACGAGCAGTACTTC. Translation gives CSVGLADYEQYF.

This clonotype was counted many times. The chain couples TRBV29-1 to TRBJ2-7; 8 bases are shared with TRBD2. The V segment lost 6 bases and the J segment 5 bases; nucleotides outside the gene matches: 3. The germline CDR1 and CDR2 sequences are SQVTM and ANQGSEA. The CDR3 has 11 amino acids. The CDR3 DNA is TGCAGCGTAGAACTAGCGGACGAGCAGTACTTC. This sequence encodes CSVELADEQYF.

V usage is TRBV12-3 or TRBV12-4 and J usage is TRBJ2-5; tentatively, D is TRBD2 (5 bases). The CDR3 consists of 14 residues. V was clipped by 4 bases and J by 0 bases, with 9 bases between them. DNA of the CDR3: TGTGCCAGCAGTTGGACTTTGTACCAAGAGACCCAGTACTTC. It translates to CASSWTLYQETQYF.

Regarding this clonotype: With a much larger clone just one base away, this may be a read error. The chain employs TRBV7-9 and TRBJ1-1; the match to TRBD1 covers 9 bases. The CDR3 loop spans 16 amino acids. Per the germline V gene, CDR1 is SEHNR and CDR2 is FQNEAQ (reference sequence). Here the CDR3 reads CDSSWGKGQGSTEAFF. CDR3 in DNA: TGTGACAGCAGCTGGGGGAAGGGACAGGGTAGCACTGAAGCTTTCTTT.

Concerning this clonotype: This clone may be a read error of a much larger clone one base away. CDR3 sequence reads: CASGLGGAETQYF. CDR3 DNA sequence: TGTGCCAGTGGTTTGGGGGGCGCAGAGACCCAGTACTTC. The chain has TRBV19 and TRBJ2-5; D possibly uses TRBD1 or TRBD2 (6 bases each). In germline, CDR1 is LNHDA, CDR2 SQIVND (reference sequence). CDR3 length: 13 amino acids. The V and J ends lost 8 bases and 4 bases respectively, with 14 bases between them.

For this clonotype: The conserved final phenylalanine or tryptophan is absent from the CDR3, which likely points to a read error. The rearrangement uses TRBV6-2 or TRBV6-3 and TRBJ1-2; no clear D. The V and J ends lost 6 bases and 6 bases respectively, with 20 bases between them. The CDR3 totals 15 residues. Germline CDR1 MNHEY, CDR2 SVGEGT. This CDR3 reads CASSPTRGLYDGYTS. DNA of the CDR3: TGTGCCAGCAGCCCCACCCGGGGTTTGTACGATGGCTACACCTCC.

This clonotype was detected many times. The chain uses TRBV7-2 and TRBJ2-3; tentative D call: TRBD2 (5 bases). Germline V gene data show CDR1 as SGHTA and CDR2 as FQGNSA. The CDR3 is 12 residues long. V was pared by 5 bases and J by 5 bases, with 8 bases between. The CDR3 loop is CASSAGLDTQYF. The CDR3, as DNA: TGTGCCAGCAGCGCAGGACTAGATACGCAGTATTTT. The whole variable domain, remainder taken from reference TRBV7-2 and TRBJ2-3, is GAGVSQSPSNKVTEKGKDVELRCDPISGHTALYWYRQSLGQGLEFLIYFQGNSAPDKSGLPSDRFSAERTGGSVSTLTIQRTQQEDSAVYLCASSAGLDTQYFGPGTRLTVL.

CDR3 nucleotides: TGTGCCAGCAGTTACGGATTCAACAGGGAGACAATCCGCACAGATACGCAGTATTTT. This codes for CASSYGFNRETIRTDTQYF. The genes are TRBV6-2 or TRBV6-3 and TRBJ2-3; D is possibly TRBD1 (6 bases). From germline, CDR1 is MNHEY and CDR2 SVGEGT. V was trimmed by 2 bases and J by 1 base, leaving 22 bases between them. The CDR3 consists of 19 residues.

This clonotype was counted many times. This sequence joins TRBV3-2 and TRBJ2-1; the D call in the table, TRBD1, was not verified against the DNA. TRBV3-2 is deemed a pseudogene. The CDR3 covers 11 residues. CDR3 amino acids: CASSSARREFF. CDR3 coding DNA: TGTGCCAGCAGCTCCGCCCGGAGAGAGTTCTTC.

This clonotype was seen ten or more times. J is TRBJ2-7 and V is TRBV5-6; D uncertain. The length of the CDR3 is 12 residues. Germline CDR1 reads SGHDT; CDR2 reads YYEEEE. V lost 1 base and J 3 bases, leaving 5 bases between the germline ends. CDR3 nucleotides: TGTGCCAGCAGCTTGAGTAGCTACGAGCAGTACTTC. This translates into CASSLSSYEQYF.

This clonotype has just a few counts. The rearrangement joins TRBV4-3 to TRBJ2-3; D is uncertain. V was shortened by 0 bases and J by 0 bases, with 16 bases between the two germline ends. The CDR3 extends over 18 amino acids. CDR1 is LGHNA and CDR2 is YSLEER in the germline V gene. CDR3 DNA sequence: TGCGCCAGCAGCCAAGATTATACGGCCGGCGGCAGCACAGATACGCAGTATTTT. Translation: CASSQDYTAGGSTDTQYF.

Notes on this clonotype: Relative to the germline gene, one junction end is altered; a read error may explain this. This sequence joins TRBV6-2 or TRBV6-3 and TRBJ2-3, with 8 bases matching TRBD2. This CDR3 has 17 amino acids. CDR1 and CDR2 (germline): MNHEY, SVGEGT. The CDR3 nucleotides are TGTGCCAGCAGTTTCCCGTTTACTAGCGGAACCACCGATACGCCGTATTTT. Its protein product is CASSFPFTSGTTDTPYF.

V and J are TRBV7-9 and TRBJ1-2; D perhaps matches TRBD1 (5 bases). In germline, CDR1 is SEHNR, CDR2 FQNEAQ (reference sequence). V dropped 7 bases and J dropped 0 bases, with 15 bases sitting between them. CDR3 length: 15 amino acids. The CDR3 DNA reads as TGTGCCAGCACCGCGCTGGGGGATCCTAACTATGGCTACACCTTC. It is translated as CASTALGDPNYGYTF. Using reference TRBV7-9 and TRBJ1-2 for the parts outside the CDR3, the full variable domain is DTGVSQNPRHKITKRGQNVTFRCDPISEHNRLYWYRQTLGQGPEFLTYFQNEAQLEKSRLLSDRFSAERPKGSFSTLEIQRTEQGDSAMYLCASTALGDPNYGYTFGSGTRLTVV.

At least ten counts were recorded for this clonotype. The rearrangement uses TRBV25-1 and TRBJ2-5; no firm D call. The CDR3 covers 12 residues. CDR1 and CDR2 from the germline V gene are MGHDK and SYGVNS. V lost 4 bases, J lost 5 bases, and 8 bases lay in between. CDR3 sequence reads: CASSVGPETQYF. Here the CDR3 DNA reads TGTGCCAGCAGTGTGGGTCCGGAGACCCAGTACTTC.